This T cell receptor (beta chain) was identified during a study of cytomegalovirus exposure and HLA in healthy donors. Study findings and constraints: Being indistinguishable, some V segments were excluded, TRBV6-2 and TRBV6-3 among them. For TCR beta chains, V- and J-gene trimming was later linked to a missense DCLRE1C variant. It was reportedly the case that the classifier diagnosed cytomegalovirus status with high specificity and sensitivity.

The CDR3 is 13 amino acids. The V end lost 2 bases, the J end lost 4 bases, and 9 bases lay between the germline ends. Germline V gene data show CDR1 as SGHDT and CDR2 as YYEEEE. PCR used 60 Vbeta primers and 13 Jbeta primers. Sequencing used immunoSEQ multiplex PCR; TCRdb keeps in-frame clones, though not all of them. The data contain 150,000 or so clones, roughly 77% of them singletons. A remark on this clone: Antigen specificity is unknown.

V usage is TRBV5-6 and J usage is TRBJ1-1; no firm D call. This TCR came from a man between 50 and 59 years old in good health and CMV-seropositive. Sequences were obtained from PBMCs. The CDR3 DNA is TGTGCCAGCAGCTTTTTGTCCTCCACTGAAGCTTTCTTT. It yields the protein CASSFLSSTEAFF.